This TCR beta chain was captured in a study of shared clonotypes between healthy human individuals. Study context: Donors were two women and a few men aged 18 to 49. Notes on the study in general: Relative to memory subsets, naive subsets generally showed larger estimated richness.

Per the germline V gene, CDR1 is GTSNPN and CDR2 is SVGIG (reference sequence). Between the trimmed V and J ends, which lost 8 bases and 4 bases, there was a span of 11 bases. The CDR3 covers 12 residues. Clones were read by immunoSEQ multiplex PCR, and TCRdb kept only the in-frame ones, dropping some. The repertoire consists of over 1.4 million clones, with approximately 97% occurring once and the leading ten covering 1.2%. On this clone itself: Its antigen is not known.

The sequencing input was naive CD4+ T cells sorted from blood. Described subset: CD45RA+ positively selected. This sequence was found in a man under 40 in good health. This chain uses TRBV30 with TRBJ2-2, with D maybe TRBD2 (6 bases). CDR3 nucleotides: TGTGCCCGGGCGGGGATCACCGGGGAGCTGTTTTTT. Translation gives CARAGITGELFF.